In this sample, the clone carrying this T cell receptor (beta chain) turned up many times. MiXCR, applied by TCRdb to the 5' RACE reads, yields one record per CDR3 protein. Here the sample spans 39,000 or so distinct CDR3 sequences, 2.5% being singletons. Trimming took off 9 bases at V and 2 bases at J, with 12 bases between the two ends. Germline V gives CDR1 MRHNA, CDR2 SNTAGT. The CDR3 totals 13 residues. The sample belongs to a study of neurological immune-mediated disorders. The sequence was collected from a man between 25 and 39 years old with multiple sclerosis. Sequencing was done on a sample of PBMCs. The rearrangement uses TRBV6-4 and TRBJ2-3; D call uncertain. CDR3 DNA sequence: TGTGCCAGACCCCAGCCCCCCACAGATACGCAGTATTTT. It codes for CARPQPPTDTQYF.